The 21 T cell receptor beta chains in this list originate from one sample, sequenced in a study of T cell responses to AZD1222 COVID-19 vaccine (dated by TCRdb to the early 2020s). Receptor libraries were prepared by the immunoSEQ multiplex PCR assay. This is the immuneACCESS table as TCRdb keeps it, with only in-frame sequences that have V and J called. A part of the clones is gone; compared with another copy, unresolved V genes explain less than half, and the rest is unexplained. For this sample the table gives 100,000 to 150,000 clones, of which about 91% were detected only once. The top ten clonotypes cover about 2.1% of the sample. The time point label corresponds to: about 28 days (+/-7) after the second vaccine dose. The sample was peripheral blood, taken 28 days after the second AZD1222 dose. The receptors were gathered from an adult who received the AZD1222 COVID-19 vaccine.

This sequence joins TRBV4-2 and TRBJ1-2; D is unresolved. Looked up from germline, CDR1 is LGHNA and CDR2 is YNFKEQ. Trimming took off 0 bases at V and 5 bases at J, with 13 bases between the two ends. The CDR3 extends over 15 amino acids. CDR3 region: CASSQETQARYGYTF. The CDR3 DNA follows: TGTGCCAGCAGCCAAGAGACGCAGGCTCGGTATGGCTACACCTTC.

V and J are TRBV18 and TRBJ1-1; D gene uncertain. Between the trimmed V and J ends, which lost 3 bases and 0 bases, there was a span of 11 bases. CDR1 is KGHSH, CDR2 LQKENI, per germline. This CDR3 has 15 residues. CDR3 sequence (DNA): TGTGCCAGCTCACCCAGGAGCGCCTTGAACACTGAAGCTTTCTTT. The encoded protein is CASSPRSALNTEAFF.

The V call is TRBV21-1, the J call TRBJ2-1; the table names TRBD2, a call not compared with the DNA. TRBV21-1 is listed as a pseudogene. The CDR3 has 23 residues. The CDR3 here is CASSKDLAAGGKAFSLPYNEQFF. The CDR3 nucleotides read TGTGCCAGCAGCAAAGATTTAGCGGCGGGAGGTAAGGCCTTCAGCCTCCCCTACAATGAGCAGTTCTTC.

This clone occurred once. Written as DNA, the CDR3 is TGTGCCATCAGTGACCAGAACCGGGACCAAGGGGGCTCTGGGGCCAACGTCCTGACTTTC. This translates into CAISDQNRDQGGSGANVLTF. This chain connects TRBV10-3 to TRBJ2-6; perhaps TRBD1 as D (6 bases). The CDR3 extends over 20 amino acids. Germline V gives CDR1 ENHRY, CDR2 SYGVKD. The ends were cut back, 3 bases at V and 0 bases at J, with 21 bases in the middle.

The chain employs TRBV2 and TRBJ1-1; D uncertain. Germline CDR1 SNHLY, CDR2 FYNNEI. Trimming pared 7 bases from V and 3 bases from J, leaving 9 bases between. This CDR3 has 12 amino acids. The CDR3, as DNA: TGTGCCAGCAACCGGGAGTACACTGAAGCTTTCTTT. This sequence encodes CASNREYTEAFF.

The chain is built from TRBV7-9 and TRBJ1-1; D gene ambiguous. Germline V gives CDR1 SEHNR, CDR2 FQNEAQ (reference sequence). The V and J ends lost 7 bases and 6 bases respectively, with 15 bases between them. The length of the CDR3 is 13 residues. CDR3 bases: TGTGCCAGCAAACTCCCCGCAGGAGCTGAAGCTTTCTTT. Amino acid sequence: CASKLPAGAEAFF.

The chain is built from TRBV5-1 and TRBJ2-2, with TRBD2 as a possible D gene (5 bases). This CDR3 contains 13 residues. V lost 2 bases to trimming and J lost 6 bases, with 8 bases between them. Germline CDR1 and CDR2: SGHRS and YFSETQ. CDR3 amino acids: CASSLLGAGELFF. CDR3 in DNA: TGCGCCAGCAGCTTATTGGGAGCCGGGGAGCTGTTTTTT.

This clone has a single count. The chain has TRBV5-6 and TRBJ1-4; no reliable D call. Germline V gene data show CDR1 as SGHDT and CDR2 as YYEEEE. This CDR3 is 14 amino acids long. V was pared by 2 bases and J by 1 base, with 6 bases between. The CDR3 is CASSFGGTNEKLFF. The DNA for the CDR3 is TGTGCCAGCAGCTTCGGCGGAACTAATGAAAAACTGTTTTTT. The whole variable domain, remainder taken from reference TRBV5-6 and TRBJ1-4, is DAGVTQSPTHLIKTRGQQVTLRCSPKSGHDTVSWYQQALGQGPQFIFQYYEEEERQRGNFPDRFSGHQFPNYSSELNVNALLLGDSALYLCASSFGGTNEKLFFGSGTQLSVL.

The chain carries TRBV3-1 (or the pseudogene TRBV3-2) and TRBJ2-5; D might be TRBD2 (5 bases). This CDR3 region has 14 residues. Germline values: CDR1 LGHDT, CDR2 YNNKEL (reference sequence). Trimming removed 2 bases at V and 5 bases at J, with 12 bases between. CDR3 protein: CASSQPGLTETQYF. CDR3 sequence (DNA): TGTGCCAGCAGCCAACCCGGACTCACGGAGACCCAGTACTTC.

The rearrangement joins TRBV7-2 to TRBJ2-5, with TRBD2 matching 8 bases. Per germline, CDR1 SGHTA and CDR2 FQGNSA. The V and J ends lost 2 bases and 4 bases, in that order; junction bases with no gene match: 3. This CDR3 has 14 residues. The CDR3 loop is CASSLRLAGETQYF. For the CDR3, the DNA is TGTGCCAGCAGCTTAAGGCTAGCGGGAGAGACCCAGTACTTC.

The rearrangement uses TRBV7-9 and TRBJ1-3; a weak D match, TRBD1 (5 bases). Germline V gene lookup returns CDR1 SEHNR and CDR2 FQNEAQ (reference sequence). Trimming left V 0 bases short and J 4 bases short, with 10 bases between. The CDR3 has 15 residues. The CDR3 sequence is CASSLAGGEGNTIYF. The DNA for the CDR3 is TGTGCCAGCAGCTTAGCGGGAGGGGAAGGAAACACCATATATTTT.

This clone was picked up one time. The J gene is TRBJ2-2, the V gene TRBV7-2; maybe TRBD1 (5 bases). CDR3 length: 15 residues. From germline, CDR1 is SGHTA and CDR2 FQGNSA. V was shortened by 5 bases and J by 5 bases, with 15 bases between the two germline ends. The CDR3 bases are TGTGCCAGCAGCGAAGGGGCTAGTTATACCGGGGAGCTGTTTTTT. Protein sequence: CASSEGASYTGELFF.

As concerns this clone: One junction end disagrees with the germline gene, perhaps due to a read error. This sequence joins TRBV2 and TRBJ1-4; D unresolved. The CDR3 runs 17 residues. CDR1 and CDR2 from the germline V gene are SNHLY and FYNNEI. This CDR3 reads CASSEGLWANSNEKLFF. DNA for the CDR3: TGTGCCAGCAGCGAAGGCCTATGGGCGAACTCTAATGAAAAACTGTTTTTT.

V gene TRBV10-3 combines with J gene TRBJ2-3; 7 bases are shared with TRBD2. CDR3 size: 13 residues. Germline trimming cut 11 bases from V and 1 base from J; bases unmatched to any gene: 6. CDR1 ENHRY and CDR2 SYGVKD come from the germline V gene. The CDR3 here is CASAGEGTDTQYF. CDR3 nucleotide sequence: TGTGCCTCGGCGGGGGAGGGCACAGATACGCAGTATTTT.

Points on this clone: Relative to the germline gene, one junction end is altered; a read error may explain this. The V call is TRBV7-7, the J call TRBJ2-7, with 9 bases fitting TRBD1. CDR1 is SSHAT, CDR2 FNYEAQ, per germline (reference sequence). This CDR3 is 15 amino acids long. The CDR3 here is CASSPFRTGVHEQYF. DNA of the CDR3: TGTGCTAGCAGCCCATTTAGGACAGGGGTTCACGAGCAGTACTTC. Full variable domain (outside the CDR3, taken from reference TRBV7-7 and TRBJ2-7): GAGVSQSPRYKVTKRGQDVTLRCDPISSHATLYWYQQALGQGPEFLTYFNYEAQPDKSGLPSDRFSAERPEGSISTLTIQRTEQRDSAMYRCASSPFRTGVHEQYFGPGTRLTVT.

The chain uses TRBV4-3 and TRBJ1-1, with D uncertain. CDR3 length equals 14 residues. Germline-derived CDR1 and CDR2 are LGHNA and YSLEER. V shed 1 base and J shed 0 bases, with 6 bases lying between them. The CDR3 sequence: CASSQGQVNTEAFF. CDR3 nucleotide sequence: TGCGCCAGCAGCCAAGGACAAGTGAACACTGAAGCTTTCTTT.

This chain connects TRBV19 to TRBJ1-2; D might be TRBD1 (6 bases). Trimming took off 4 bases at V and 4 bases at J, with 13 bases between the two ends. This CDR3 is 14 amino acids long. Germline CDR1 reads LNHDA; CDR2 reads SQIVND (reference sequence). Written as DNA, the CDR3 is TGTGCCAGTAGTACAACCGGGACAAGCTATGGCTACACCTTC. Protein product: CASSTTGTSYGYTF.

The rearrangement uses TRBV19 and TRBJ2-1, with D unclear. The germline V gene encodes CDR1 LNHDA and CDR2 SQIVND (reference sequence). CDR3 length equals 15 residues. The V end lost 2 bases, the J end lost 6 bases, and 14 bases lay between the germline ends. CDR3 amino acids: CASSITGVKGNEQFF. The CDR3 coding sequence is TGTGCCAGTAGTATAACTGGGGTTAAGGGCAATGAGCAGTTCTTC.

V is TRBV2 and J is TRBJ1-2; 7 nucleotides align to TRBD1. The CDR3 contains 15 residues. Germline loops: CDR1 SNHLY, CDR2 FYNNEI. V lost 6 bases to trimming and J lost 2 bases; unmatched junction nucleotides: 9. CDR3 region: CASRENRGWNYGYTF. The CDR3 DNA sequence: TGTGCCAGCAGAGAAAACAGGGGCTGGAACTATGGCTACACCTTC.

The chain uses TRBV24-1 and TRBJ1-6; tentatively, D is TRBD1 (6 bases). CDR1 KGHDR and CDR2 SFDVKD come from the germline V gene. The CDR3 has 14 residues. V was cut by 3 bases and J by 8 bases, with 10 bases left in between. The CDR3 DNA follows: TGTGCCACCAGTGATGGGGGGCAACATTCACCCCTCCACTTT. Translating it yields CATSDGGQHSPLHF.

The chain employs TRBV19 and TRBJ2-3; 8 bases are a match to TRBD1. With 5 bases clipped from V and 0 bases from J, the junction kept 4 bases outside the gene matches. The CDR3 is made up of 15 amino acids. Germline CDR1 is LNHDA and CDR2 is SQIVND (reference sequence). The DNA for the CDR3 is TGTGCCAGTAGTCATCGACAGGGGAGCACAGATACGCAGTATTTT. This encodes CASSHRQGSTDTQYF. The full variable domain, completed using reference TRBV19 and TRBJ2-3, is DGGITQSPKYLFRKEGQNVTLSCEQNLNHDAMYWYRQDPGQGLRLIYYSQIVNDFQKGDIAEGYSVSREKKESFPLTVTSAQKNPTAFYLCASSHRQGSTDTQYFGPGTRLTVL.